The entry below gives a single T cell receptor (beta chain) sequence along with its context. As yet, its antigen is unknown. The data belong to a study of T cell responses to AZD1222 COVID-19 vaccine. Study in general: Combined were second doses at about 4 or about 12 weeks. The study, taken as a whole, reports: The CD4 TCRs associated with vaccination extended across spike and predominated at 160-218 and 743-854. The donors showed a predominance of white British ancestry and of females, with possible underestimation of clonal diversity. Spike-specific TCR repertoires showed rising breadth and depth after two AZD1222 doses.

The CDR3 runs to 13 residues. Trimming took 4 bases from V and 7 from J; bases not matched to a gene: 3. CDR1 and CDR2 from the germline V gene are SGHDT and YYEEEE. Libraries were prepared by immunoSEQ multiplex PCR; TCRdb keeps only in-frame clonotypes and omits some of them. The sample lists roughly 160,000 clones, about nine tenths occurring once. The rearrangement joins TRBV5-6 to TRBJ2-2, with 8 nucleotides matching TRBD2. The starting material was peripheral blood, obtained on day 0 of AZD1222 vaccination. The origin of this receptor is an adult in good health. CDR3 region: CASSPGTSGELFF. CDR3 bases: TGTGCCAGCAGCCCAGGGACTAGCGGGGAGCTGTTTTTT.